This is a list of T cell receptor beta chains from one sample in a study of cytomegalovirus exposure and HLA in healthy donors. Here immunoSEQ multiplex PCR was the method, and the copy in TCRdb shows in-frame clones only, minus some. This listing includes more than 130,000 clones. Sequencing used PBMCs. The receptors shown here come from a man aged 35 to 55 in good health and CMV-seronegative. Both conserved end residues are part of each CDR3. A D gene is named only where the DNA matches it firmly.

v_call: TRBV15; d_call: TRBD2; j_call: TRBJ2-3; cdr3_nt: TGTGCCACCAGCAGAGATCGGGGGAGCGGGGCCCGCACAGATACGCAGTATTTT; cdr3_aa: CATSRDRGSGARTDTQYF
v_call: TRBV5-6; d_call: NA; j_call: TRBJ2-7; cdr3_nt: TGTGCCAGCAGCTACTCCTACGAGCAGTACTTC; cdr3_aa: CASSYSYEQYF
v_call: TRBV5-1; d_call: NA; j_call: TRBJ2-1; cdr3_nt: TGCGCCAGCAGCGCCGGGTCGAGCTCCTACAATGAGCAGTTCTTC; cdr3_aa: CASSAGSSSYNEQFF
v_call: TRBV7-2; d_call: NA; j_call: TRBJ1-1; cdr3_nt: TGTGCCAGCAGCTTTAGGAACACTGAAGCTTTCTTT; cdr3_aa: CASSFRNTEAFF
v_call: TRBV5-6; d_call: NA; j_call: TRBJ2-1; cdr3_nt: TGTGCCAGTACAGGATTCTCCTACAATGAGCAGTTCTTC; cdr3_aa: CASTGFSYNEQFF
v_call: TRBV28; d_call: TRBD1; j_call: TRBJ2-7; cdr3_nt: TGTGCCAGCAGTTCACGGGCAGGGGGCAACTACGAGCAGTACTTC; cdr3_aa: CASSSRAGGNYEQYF
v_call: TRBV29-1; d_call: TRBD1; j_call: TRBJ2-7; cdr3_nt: TGCAGCGTTGGGGTGGGACAGGGGTACGAGCAGTACTTC; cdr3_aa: CSVGVGQGYEQYF
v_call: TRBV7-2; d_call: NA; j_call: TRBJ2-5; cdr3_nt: TGTGCCAGCAGCCCCCATCCCTGGGGCGAAGGGACCCAGTACTTC; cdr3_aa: CASSPHPWGEGTQYF
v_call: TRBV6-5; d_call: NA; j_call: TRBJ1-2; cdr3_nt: TGTGCCAGCAGTTACTCGTCACAGGGTGCCTATGGCTACACCTTC; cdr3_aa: CASSYSSQGAYGYTF
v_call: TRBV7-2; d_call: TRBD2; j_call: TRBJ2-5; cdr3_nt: TGTGCCAGCAGCCCCCGAAAACCGGGACTAGCGGGGGGGCAGGAGACCCAGTACTTC; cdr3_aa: CASSPRKPGLAGGQETQYF
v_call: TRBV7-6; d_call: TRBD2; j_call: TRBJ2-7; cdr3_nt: TGTGCCAGCAGCCCAGGGACTAGCGGGGGGGCCAGAGACGAGCAGTACTTC; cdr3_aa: CASSPGTSGGARDEQYF
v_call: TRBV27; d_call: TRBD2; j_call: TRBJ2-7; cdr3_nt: TGTGCCAGCAGTTTGGTGGTAGCGGGGGCGAGAGAGCAGTACTTC; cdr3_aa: CASSLVVAGAREQYF
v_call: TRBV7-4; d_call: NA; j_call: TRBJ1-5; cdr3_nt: TGTGCCAGCAGCTTAGGGACAGGCAATCAGCCCCAGCATTTT; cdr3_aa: CASSLGTGNQPQHF
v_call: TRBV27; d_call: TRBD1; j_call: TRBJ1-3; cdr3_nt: TGTGCCAGCAGACGGACAGGGGGAAACACCATATATTTT; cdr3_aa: CASRRTGGNTIYF
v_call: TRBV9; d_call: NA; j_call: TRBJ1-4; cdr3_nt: TGTGCCAGCAGCGTAGAATGGCTGGCTGAAAAACTGTTTTTT; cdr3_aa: CASSVEWLAEKLFF
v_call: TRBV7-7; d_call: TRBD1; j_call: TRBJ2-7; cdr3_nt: TGTGCCAGCAGCTTTGGACAGGGCTACGAGCAGTACTTC; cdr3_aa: CASSFGQGYEQYF
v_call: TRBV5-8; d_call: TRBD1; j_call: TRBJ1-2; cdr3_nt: TGTGCCAGCAGCCGGACAGGCCCCTATGGCTACACCTTC; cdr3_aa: CASSRTGPYGYTF
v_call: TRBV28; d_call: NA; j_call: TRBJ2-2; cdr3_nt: TGTGCCAGCCTCCCCGATCCTCGGGCCGGGGAGCTGTTTTTT; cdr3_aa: CASLPDPRAGELFF
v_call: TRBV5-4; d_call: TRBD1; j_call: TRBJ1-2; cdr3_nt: TGTGCCAGCAGCCGACTGGACAGGGACCCCTATGGCTACACCTTC; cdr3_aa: CASSRLDRDPYGYTF
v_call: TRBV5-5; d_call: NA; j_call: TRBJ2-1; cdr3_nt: TGTGCCAGCAGCACGGGGCCGGGGGTGAAAAACAATGAGCAGTTCTTC; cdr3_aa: CASSTGPGVKNNEQFF
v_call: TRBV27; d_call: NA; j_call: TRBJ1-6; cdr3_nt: TGTGCCAGCAGTTTCTCGGACACGAGCTCCTATAATTCACCCCTCCACTTT; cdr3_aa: CASSFSDTSSYNSPLHF
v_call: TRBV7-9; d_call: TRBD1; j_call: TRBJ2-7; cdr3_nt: TGTGCCAGCAGCTTAATACAGGGGGCAAATCAGTACTTC; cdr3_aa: CASSLIQGANQYF
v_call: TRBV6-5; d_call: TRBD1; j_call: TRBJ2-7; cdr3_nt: TGTGCCAGCAGCAGAGTGGACAGGGGACCCCACGAGCAGTACTTC; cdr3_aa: CASSRVDRGPHEQYF
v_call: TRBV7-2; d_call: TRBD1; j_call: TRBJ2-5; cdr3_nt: TGTGCCAGCAGCTTGATCGGGACAGCGGAGACCCAGTACTTC; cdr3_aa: CASSLIGTAETQYF
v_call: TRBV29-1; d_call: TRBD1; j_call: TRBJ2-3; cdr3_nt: TGCAGCGCTAGACAGGGCTCGACAGATACGCAGTATTTT; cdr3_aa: CSARQGSTDTQYF
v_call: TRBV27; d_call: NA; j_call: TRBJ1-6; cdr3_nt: TGTGCCAGCAGTTTTATGTCTGAGAATTCACCCCTCCACTTT; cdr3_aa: CASSFMSENSPLHF
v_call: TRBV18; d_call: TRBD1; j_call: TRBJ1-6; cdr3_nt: TGTGCCAGCTCACCACGCAGGACAGGGACTTTCTCACCCCTCCACTTT; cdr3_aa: CASSPRRTGTFSPLHF